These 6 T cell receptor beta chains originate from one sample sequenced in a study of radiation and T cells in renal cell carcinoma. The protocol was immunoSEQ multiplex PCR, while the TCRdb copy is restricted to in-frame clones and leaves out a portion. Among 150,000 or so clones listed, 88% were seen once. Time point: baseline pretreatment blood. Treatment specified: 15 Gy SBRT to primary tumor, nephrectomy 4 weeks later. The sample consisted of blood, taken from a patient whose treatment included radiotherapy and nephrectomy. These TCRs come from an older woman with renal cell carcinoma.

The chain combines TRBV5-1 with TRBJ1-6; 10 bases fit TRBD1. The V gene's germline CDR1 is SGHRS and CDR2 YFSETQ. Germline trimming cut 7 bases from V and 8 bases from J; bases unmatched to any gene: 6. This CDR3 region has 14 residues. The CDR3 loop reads CASGTGTGDSPLHF. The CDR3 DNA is TGCGCCAGCGGAACCGGGACAGGGGATTCACCCCTCCACTTT.

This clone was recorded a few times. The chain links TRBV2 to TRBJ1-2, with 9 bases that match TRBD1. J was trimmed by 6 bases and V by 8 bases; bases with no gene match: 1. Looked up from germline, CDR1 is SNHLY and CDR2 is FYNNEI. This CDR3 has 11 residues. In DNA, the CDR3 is TGTGCCAGCCGACAGGGGGATGGCTACACCTTC. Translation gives CASRQGDGYTF.

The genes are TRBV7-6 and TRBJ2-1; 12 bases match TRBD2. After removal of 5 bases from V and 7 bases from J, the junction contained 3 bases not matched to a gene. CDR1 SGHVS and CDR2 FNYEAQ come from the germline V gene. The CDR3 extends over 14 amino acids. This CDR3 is CASSLGTSGNEQFF. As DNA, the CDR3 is TGTGCCAGCAGCCTGGGGACTAGCGGGAATGAGCAGTTCTTC. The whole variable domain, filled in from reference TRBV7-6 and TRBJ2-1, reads GAGVSQSPRYKVTKRGQDVALRCDPISGHVSLYWYRQALGQGPEFLTYFNYEAQQDKSGLPNDRFSAERPEGSISTLTIQRTEQRDSAMYRCASSLGTSGNEQFFGPGTRLTVL.

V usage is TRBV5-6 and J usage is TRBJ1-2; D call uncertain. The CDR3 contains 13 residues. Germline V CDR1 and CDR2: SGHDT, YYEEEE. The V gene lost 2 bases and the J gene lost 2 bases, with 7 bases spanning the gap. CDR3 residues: CASSFGENYGYTF. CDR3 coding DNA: TGTGCCAGCAGCTTCGGGGAAAACTATGGCTACACCTTC.

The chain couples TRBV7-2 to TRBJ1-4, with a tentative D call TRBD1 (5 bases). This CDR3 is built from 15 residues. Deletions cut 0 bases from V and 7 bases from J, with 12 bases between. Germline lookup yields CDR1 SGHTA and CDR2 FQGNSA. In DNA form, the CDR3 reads TGTGCCAGCAGCTTAGCGTTGGGGGTTAGTGAAAAACTGTTTTTT. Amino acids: CASSLALGVSEKLFF.

CDR3: CATSPGPRVSYNEQFF. CDR3 nucleotide sequence: TGTGCCACCAGCCCCGGGCCTCGGGTCTCCTACAATGAGCAGTTCTTC. The rearrangement joins TRBV15 to TRBJ2-1, with D uncertain. Trimming stripped 5 bases from V and 0 bases from J, with 14 bases between. CDR3 size: 16 residues. Germline lookup yields CDR1 LNHNV and CDR2 YYDKDF (reference sequence).